This TCR beta chain was profiled in a study of blood T cell repertoires in COVID-19. About the research overall: Some COVID-19 samples were acute and others convalescent; all came from the United States, Italy and Spain. Sample material is recorded as cDNA or gDNA derived from T cells, B-cell-depleted T cells, or PBMCs.

Original handling: From reference gene primer amplification, estimates of nucleated cell counts were derived. TCRdb's table, derived via immunoSEQ multiplex PCR, lists solely in-frame clones and lacks some. Clone size and the V and J calls come from that table; the DNA yielded D and trimming. The sample lists around 150,000 clones, around 85% occurring once. Sequencing was performed on peripheral blood. This TCR derives from a man in his 60s with active or convalescent COVID-19.

The CDR3 loop is CASSQEVGGSSYEQYF. CDR3 DNA sequence: TGTGCCAGCAGCCAAGAAGTTGGGGGGAGCTCCTACGAGCAGTACTTC. The chain carries TRBV4-2 and TRBJ2-7, with TRBD2 as a possible D gene (6 bases). The V gene's germline CDR1 is LGHNA and CDR2 YNFKEQ. The CDR3 runs 16 residues. The V gene lost 0 bases and the J gene lost 0 bases, with 12 bases spanning the gap.